These 10 T cell receptor beta chains came from one sample sequenced in a study of blood T cell repertoires in COVID-19. Sequencing was performed with immunoSEQ multiplex PCR; in TCRdb, only in-frame clones are kept and a portion is missing. The sample holds approximately 260,000 clones, 80% to 90% seen once. The sample comprised PBMCs or T cells enriched from blood (not recorded which). These receptors all come from a man aged 25 to 40 with acute COVID-19.

As to this clone: This CDR3 is also generated by other DNA sequences in the sample. The chain carries TRBV28 and TRBJ1-2; 10 positions agree with TRBD1. The junction had 4 bases not matched to a gene; V was cut back by 3 bases and J by 0 bases. The CDR3 runs to 16 residues. Germline assignment: CDR1 MDHEN and CDR2 SYDVKM. CDR3 sequence: CASSLTGGPTNYGYTF. CDR3 coding DNA: TGTGCCAGCAGTTTGACAGGGGGCCCAACTAACTATGGCTACACCTTC.

The chain links TRBV4-1 to TRBJ1-2; possibly TRBD1 for D (5 bases). Germline CDR1 and CDR2: MGHRA and YSYEKL. The CDR3 covers 15 residues. V was pared by 0 bases and J by 4 bases, with 12 bases between. The CDR3 bases are TGCGCCAGCAGCCAAGATTCCGGGCAGGGCTATGGCTACACCTTC. This translates into CASSQDSGQGYGYTF.

The V call is TRBV29-1, the J call TRBJ2-5, with D possibly matching TRBD2 (5 bases). Germline CDR1 SQVTM, CDR2 ANQGSEA. CDR3 length equals 13 residues. V was clipped by 5 bases and J by 2 bases, with 12 bases between them. CDR3 region: CSVHNGGQETQYF. The CDR3 nucleotides read TGCAGCGTTCATAACGGCGGGCAAGAGACCCAGTACTTC.

The V call is TRBV5-1, the J call TRBJ1-5, with TRBD1 as a possible D gene (5 bases). V was clipped by 0 bases and J by 4 bases, with 11 bases between them. CDR1 SGHRS and CDR2 YFSETQ come from the germline V gene. The CDR3 consists of 15 residues. The chain's CDR3 is CASSLEGAGNQPQHF. CDR3 coding DNA: TGCGCCAGCAGCTTGGAAGGGGCAGGGAATCAGCCCCAGCATTTT.

CDR3 sequence: CASSLRGTLTYGYTF. CDR3 bases: TGTGCCAGCAGTTTACGAGGGACACTAACTTATGGCTACACCTTC. The chain carries TRBV28 and TRBJ1-2, with a possible D match to TRBD1 (6 bases). V lost 2 bases and J lost 5, with 15 bases in between. The length of the CDR3 is 15 residues. Germline V lookup: CDR1 MDHEN, CDR2 SYDVKM.

The chain recombines TRBV15 with TRBJ2-1, with D maybe TRBD2 (6 bases). Germline V gene sequence: CDR1 LNHNV, CDR2 YYDKDF (reference sequence). Trimming stripped 5 bases from V and 8 bases from J, with 22 bases between. This CDR3 is built from 16 residues. CDR3 DNA sequence: TGTGCCACCAGCGGCCTCATTAGCGGAAGGGGCGATGAGCAGTTCTTC. Protein product: CATSGLISGRGDEQFF.

The chain has TRBV7-2 and TRBJ2-6; 9 positions match TRBD1. The CDR3 contains 16 residues. V lost 9 bases and J lost 0; bases outside the gene matches: 6. Per the germline V gene, CDR1 is SGHTA and CDR2 is FQGNSA. Here the CDR3 reads CARPGQGSSGANVLTF. In nucleotides, the CDR3 is TGTGCCAGACCGGGACAGGGTTCCTCTGGGGCCAACGTCCTGACTTTC.

J is TRBJ2-3 and V is TRBV11-2; possible D gene TRBD2, 6 bases. Deletions cut 5 bases from V and 5 bases from J, with 17 bases between. There are 15 residues in the CDR3. From germline, CDR1 is SGHAT and CDR2 FQNNGV. The CDR3 spells CASSPGGGVIDTQYF. The CDR3 DNA follows: TGTGCCAGCAGCCCCGGTGGAGGGGTAATAGATACGCAGTATTTT.

V and J are TRBV3-1 (or the pseudogene TRBV3-2) and TRBJ2-5; 7 bases are shared with TRBD2. V was pared by 2 bases and J by 6 bases, with 15 bases of the junction left unmatched. The CDR3 runs to 17 residues. CDR1 and CDR2 (germline): LGHDT, YNNKEL (reference sequence). CDR3 sequence: CASSQIRGTKRLQTQYF. In DNA, the CDR3 is TGTGCCAGCAGCCAAATTCGAGGGACTAAACGCCTGCAGACCCAGTACTTC.

The rearrangement uses TRBV18 and TRBJ1-1; 9 bases are shared with TRBD1. The J segment lost 4 bases and the V segment lost 2 bases, leaving 8 bases of the junction unmatched. CDR3 length: 16 residues. Looked up from germline, CDR1 is KGHSH and CDR2 is LQKENI. CDR3 sequence reads: CASSPRQGGSGTEAFF. The CDR3 DNA follows: TGTGCCAGCTCACCAAGACAGGGGGGATCAGGCACTGAAGCTTTCTTT.